This T cell receptor beta chain stems from a study of blood T cells in healthy people across ages. A second about 7 to 12 cycle PCR used barcoded and J-beta primers. MiXCR, run by TCRdb on the 5' RACE reads, gives a single entry per CDR3 protein. Of about 930,000 distinct CDR3 sequences listed, 25% to 30% are singletons. This clonotype has a handful of counts. What it binds is not known. Study-wide points: The study regarded diversity estimates from one million T cells as underestimates. Greater diversity and more naive CD4+ cells were seen in long-lived donors than in aged donors.

These data are also associated with another study on T cells of mothers and their children.

This receptor was taken from a woman in her thirties or forties in good health. The sample was blood.

The CDR3 sequence: CAISVDWGLAGIYNEQFF. The DNA for the CDR3 is TGTGCCATCAGTGTAGATTGGGGACTAGCGGGAATCTACAATGAGCAGTTCTTC. V and J are TRBV10-3 and TRBJ2-1; 13 bases fit TRBD2. The CDR3 covers 18 residues. V was pared by 4 bases and J by 3 bases, with 9 bases of the junction left unmatched. Germline V gives CDR1 ENHRY, CDR2 SYGVKD.